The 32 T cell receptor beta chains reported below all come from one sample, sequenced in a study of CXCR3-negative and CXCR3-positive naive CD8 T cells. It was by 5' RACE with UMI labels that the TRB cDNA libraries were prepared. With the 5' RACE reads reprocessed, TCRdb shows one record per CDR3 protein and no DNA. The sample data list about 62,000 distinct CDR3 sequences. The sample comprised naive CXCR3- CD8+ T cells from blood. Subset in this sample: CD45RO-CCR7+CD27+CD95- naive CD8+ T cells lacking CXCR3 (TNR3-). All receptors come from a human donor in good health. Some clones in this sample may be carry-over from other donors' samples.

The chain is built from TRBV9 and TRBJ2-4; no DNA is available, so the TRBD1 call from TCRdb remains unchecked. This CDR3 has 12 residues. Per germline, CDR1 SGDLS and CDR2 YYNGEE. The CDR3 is CASSVGTGIQYF.

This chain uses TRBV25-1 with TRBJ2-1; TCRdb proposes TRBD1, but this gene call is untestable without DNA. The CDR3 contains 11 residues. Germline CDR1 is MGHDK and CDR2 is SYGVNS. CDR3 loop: CASINGGVQFF.

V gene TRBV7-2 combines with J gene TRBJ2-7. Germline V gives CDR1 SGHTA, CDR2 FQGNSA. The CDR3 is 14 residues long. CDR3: CASSLTYSSYEQYF.

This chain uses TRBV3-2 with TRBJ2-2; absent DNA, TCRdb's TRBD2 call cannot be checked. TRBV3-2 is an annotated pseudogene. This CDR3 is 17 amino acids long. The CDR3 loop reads CASSQSGRAGADGELFF.

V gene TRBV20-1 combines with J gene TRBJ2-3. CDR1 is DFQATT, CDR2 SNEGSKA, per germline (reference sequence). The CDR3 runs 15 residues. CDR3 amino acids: CSANGGLKSTDTQYF.

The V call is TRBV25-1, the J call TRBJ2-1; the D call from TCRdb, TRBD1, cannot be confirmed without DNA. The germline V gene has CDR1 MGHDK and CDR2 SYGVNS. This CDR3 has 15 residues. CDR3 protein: CASSEFGGRYNEQFF.

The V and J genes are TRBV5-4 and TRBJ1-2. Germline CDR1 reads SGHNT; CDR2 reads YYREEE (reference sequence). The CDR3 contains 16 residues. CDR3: CASSLRHEVLTYGYTF. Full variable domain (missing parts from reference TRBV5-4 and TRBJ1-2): ETGVTQSPTHLIKTRGQQVTLRCSSQSGHNTVSWYQQALGQGPQFIFQYYREEENGRGNFPPRFSGLQFPNYSSELNVNALELDDSALYLCASSLRHEVLTYGYTFGSGTRLTVV.

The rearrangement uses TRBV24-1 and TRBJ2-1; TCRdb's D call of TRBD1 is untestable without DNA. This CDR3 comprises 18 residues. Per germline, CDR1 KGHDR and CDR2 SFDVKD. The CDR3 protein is CATSDLQGTGLSYNEQFF.

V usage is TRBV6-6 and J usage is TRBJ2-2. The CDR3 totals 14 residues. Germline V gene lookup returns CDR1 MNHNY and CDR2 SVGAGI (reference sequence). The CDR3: CASMGSLRTGELFF.

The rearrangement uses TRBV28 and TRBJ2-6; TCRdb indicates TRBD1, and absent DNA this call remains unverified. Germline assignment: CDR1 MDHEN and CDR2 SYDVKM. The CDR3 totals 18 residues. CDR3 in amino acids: CASSSGGQRISGANVLTF.

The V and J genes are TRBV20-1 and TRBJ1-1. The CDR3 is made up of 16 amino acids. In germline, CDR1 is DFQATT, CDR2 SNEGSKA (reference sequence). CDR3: CSARDRAQGMWTEAFF.

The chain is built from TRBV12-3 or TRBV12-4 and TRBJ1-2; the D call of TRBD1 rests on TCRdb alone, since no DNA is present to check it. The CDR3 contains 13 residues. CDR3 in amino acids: CASRGTGAYGYTF.

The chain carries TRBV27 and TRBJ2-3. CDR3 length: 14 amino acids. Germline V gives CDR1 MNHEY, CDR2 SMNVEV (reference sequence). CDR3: CASSQGMGTDTQYF.

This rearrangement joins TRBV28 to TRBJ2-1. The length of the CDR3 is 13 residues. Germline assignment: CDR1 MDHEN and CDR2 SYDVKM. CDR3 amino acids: CASSQMQYNEQFF.

The CDR3 protein is CACSQDPAKDTQYF. V gene TRBV14 combines with J gene TRBJ2-3. Germline values: CDR1 SGHDN, CDR2 FVKESK. The CDR3 sequence is 14 residues long.

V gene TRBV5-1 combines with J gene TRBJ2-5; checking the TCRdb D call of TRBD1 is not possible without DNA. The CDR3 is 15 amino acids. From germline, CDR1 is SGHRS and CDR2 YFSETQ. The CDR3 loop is CASSLSGLNQETQYF.

CDR3 sequence reads: CSASEGFDYEQYF. The chain carries TRBV20-1 and TRBJ2-7. The CDR3 has 13 amino acids. Germline CDR1 and CDR2: DFQATT and SNEGSKA (reference sequence).

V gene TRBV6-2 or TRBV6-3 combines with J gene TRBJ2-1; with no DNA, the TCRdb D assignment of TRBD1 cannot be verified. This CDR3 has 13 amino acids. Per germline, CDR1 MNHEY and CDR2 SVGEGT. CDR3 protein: CASSLGRANEQFF.

CDR3 sequence reads: CASNGVEKLFF. The chain has TRBV28 and TRBJ1-4. The V gene's germline CDR1 is MDHEN and CDR2 SYDVKM. The CDR3 extends over 11 amino acids.

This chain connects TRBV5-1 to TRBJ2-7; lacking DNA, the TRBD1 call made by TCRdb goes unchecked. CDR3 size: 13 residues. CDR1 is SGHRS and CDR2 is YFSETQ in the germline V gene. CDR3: CASSHTTGSEQYF.

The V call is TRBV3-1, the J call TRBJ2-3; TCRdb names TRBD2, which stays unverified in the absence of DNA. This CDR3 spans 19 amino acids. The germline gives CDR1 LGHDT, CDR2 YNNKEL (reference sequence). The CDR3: CASSLSGGADYFSTDTQYF.

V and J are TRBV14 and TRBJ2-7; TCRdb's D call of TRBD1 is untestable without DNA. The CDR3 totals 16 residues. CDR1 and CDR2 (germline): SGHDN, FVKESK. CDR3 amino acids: CASSQVPGQRFYEQYF.

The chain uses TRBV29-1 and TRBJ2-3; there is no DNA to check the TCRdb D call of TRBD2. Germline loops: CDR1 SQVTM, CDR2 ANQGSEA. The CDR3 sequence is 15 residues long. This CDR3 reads CSVVSGRTSTDTQYF.

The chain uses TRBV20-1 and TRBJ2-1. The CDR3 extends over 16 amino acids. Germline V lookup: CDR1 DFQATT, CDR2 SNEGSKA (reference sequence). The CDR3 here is CSASNPAGGSYNEQFF.

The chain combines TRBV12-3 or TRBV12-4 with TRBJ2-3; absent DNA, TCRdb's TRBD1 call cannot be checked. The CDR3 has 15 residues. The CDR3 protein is CASSFSVGRADTQYF.

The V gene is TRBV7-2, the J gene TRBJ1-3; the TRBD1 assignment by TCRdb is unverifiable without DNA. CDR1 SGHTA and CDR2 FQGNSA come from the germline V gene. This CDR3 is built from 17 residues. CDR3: CASSPLPDRVTGNTIYF.

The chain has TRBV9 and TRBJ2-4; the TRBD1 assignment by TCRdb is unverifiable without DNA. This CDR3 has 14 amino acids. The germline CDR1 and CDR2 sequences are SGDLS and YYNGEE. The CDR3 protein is CASSPQGLEDIQYF.

CDR3 sequence: CASSFGLREQYF. This rearrangement joins TRBV11-2 to TRBJ2-7. Germline values: CDR1 SGHAT, CDR2 FQNNGV. The CDR3 has 12 amino acids.

CDR3 protein: CASGPGAGGQQETQYF. The V call is TRBV12-3 or TRBV12-4, the J call TRBJ2-5; there is no DNA to check the TCRdb D call of TRBD2. This CDR3 has 16 amino acids.

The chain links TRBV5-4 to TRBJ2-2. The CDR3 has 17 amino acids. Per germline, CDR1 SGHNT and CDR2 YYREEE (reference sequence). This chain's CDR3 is CASSLGPGDANTGELFF.

CDR3 protein: CASRNGGNTGELFF. This sequence joins TRBV6-2 or TRBV6-3 and TRBJ2-2; TCRdb gives TRBD1 as the D gene, but with no DNA this cannot be confirmed. CDR3 length: 14 amino acids. Germline CDR1 and CDR2: MNHEY and SVGEGT.

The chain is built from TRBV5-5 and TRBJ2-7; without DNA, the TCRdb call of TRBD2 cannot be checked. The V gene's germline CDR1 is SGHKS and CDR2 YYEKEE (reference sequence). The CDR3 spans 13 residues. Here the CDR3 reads CASSFGRVDERYF.